The 13 T cell receptor beta chains presented below share a single source sample, sequenced in a study of identifying expanded T cells in peripheral blood. Produced via immunoSEQ multiplex PCR; TCRdb's table is partial and in-frame only. The sample lists 45,000 to 60,000 clones, approximately 80% occurring once. The sequenced sample was blood. The receptors here all came from a person between 18 and 69 years old in good health.

The DNA for the CDR3 is TGTGCCAGCAGCTTCGGTGGTTGGACAGGGCCAAAGGGTACTGAAGCTTTCTTT. It translates to CASSFGGWTGPKGTEAFF. This chain uses TRBV11-1 with TRBJ1-1, with 8 bases identical to TRBD1. The CDR3 has 18 amino acids. The V segment lost 3 bases and the J segment 5 bases; nucleotides outside the gene matches: 17. CDR1 SGHAT and CDR2 FQDESV come from the germline V gene (reference sequence).

The V gene is TRBV18, the J gene TRBJ1-4; D uncertain. V was pared by 3 bases and J by 0 bases, with 5 bases between. This CDR3 spans 14 amino acids. CDR1 is KGHSH and CDR2 is LQKENI in the germline V gene. CDR3 nucleotide sequence: TGTGCCAGCTCACCCGGGACAACTAATGAAAAACTGTTTTTT. This sequence encodes CASSPGTTNEKLFF.

V usage is TRBV6-4 and J usage is TRBJ2-3; D gene unclear. Trimming left V 10 bases short and J 4 bases short, with 9 bases between. The CDR3 extends over 11 amino acids. Germline values: CDR1 MRHNA, CDR2 SNTAGT. CDR3 DNA: TGTGCCATGGAACAGTCAGATACGCAGTATTTT. Translating it yields CAMEQSDTQYF.

This clone was detected only once. This chain uses TRBV11-1 with TRBJ1-1; D is ambiguous. Germline CDR1 is SGHAT and CDR2 is FQDESV (reference sequence). This CDR3 has 12 residues. V lost 5 bases, J lost 6 bases, and 10 bases lay in between. CDR3 coding DNA: TGTGCCAGCAGCCGAGGTCACGCTGAAGCTTTCTTT. Its protein product is CASSRGHAEAFF.

The chain recombines TRBV4-2 with TRBJ2-7, with TRBD2 matching 7 bases. V dropped 3 bases and J dropped 5; count of bases not matched to a gene: 13. There are 16 residues in the CDR3. Germline V gene data show CDR1 as LGHNA and CDR2 as YNFKEQ. This chain's CDR3 is CASSQRGTGGTDEQYF. The CDR3 coding sequence is TGTGCCAGCAGCCAGCGGGGTACGGGAGGTACGGACGAGCAGTACTTC.

The genes are TRBV6-1 and TRBJ1-1; maybe TRBD1 (5 bases). The CDR3 is 13 residues long. V was shortened by 5 bases and J by 4 bases, with 11 bases between the two germline ends. Germline V CDR1 and CDR2: MNHNS, SASEGT. DNA for the CDR3: TGTGCCAGCAGTTTGGGACCGGGCACTGAAGCTTTCTTT. As protein: CASSLGPGTEAFF.

The V and J genes are TRBV7-2 and TRBJ1-1; D may be TRBD1 (6 bases). V was trimmed by 5 bases and J by 11 bases, leaving 24 bases between them. CDR3 length equals 15 residues. Germline V gives CDR1 SGHTA, CDR2 FQGNSA. The CDR3 bases are TGTGCCAGCAGCCAATCCTTGACAGGACTAGAGGCCGCTTTCTTT. Translated, it gives CASSQSLTGLEAAFF.

This chain connects TRBV2 to TRBJ1-2; 10 bases are a match to TRBD1. The CDR3 has 15 amino acids. Germline CDR1 reads SNHLY; CDR2 reads FYNNEI. V trimming: 6 bases; J trimming: 2 bases; junction bases outside the gene matches: 6. As DNA, the CDR3 is TGTGCCAGCAGGAGTAGACAGGGGGCGAACTATGGCTACACCTTC. It yields the protein CASRSRQGANYGYTF.

The chain combines TRBV5-6 with TRBJ2-5; possibly TRBD1 or TRBD2 for D (5 bases each). V was cut by 5 bases and J by 11 bases, with 16 bases left in between. The V gene's germline CDR1 is SGHDT and CDR2 YYEEEE. The CDR3 spans 12 residues. CDR3 coding DNA: TGTGCCAGCAGTTCCGGGACGGAGGAGCAGTACTTC. This codes for CASSSGTEEQYF.

The chain is built from TRBV11-1 and TRBJ2-7; 7 bases align to TRBD1. Germline V CDR1 and CDR2: SGHAT, FQDESV (reference sequence). The J segment lost 3 bases and the V segment lost 5 bases, leaving 7 bases of the junction unmatched. The length of the CDR3 is 14 residues. Written as DNA, the CDR3 is TGTGCCAGCAGCCAGGGGGACAGACTCTACGAGCAGTACGTC. This sequence encodes CASSQGDRLYEQYV.

This chain links TRBV7-2 with TRBJ2-2, with 12 bases aligning to TRBD1. This CDR3 is 16 amino acids long. Germline V gene sequence: CDR1 SGHTA, CDR2 FQGNSA. Unmatched junction bases numbered 6, after V lost 6 bases and J lost 4 bases. Here the CDR3 DNA reads TGTGCCAGCAGGTCCGGGGGACAGGGGGCCACCGGGGAGCTGTTTTTT. Translation gives CASRSGGQGATGELFF.

The chain has TRBV11-2 and TRBJ2-7; D is unresolved. The germline V and J ends were trimmed by 5 bases and 6 bases, with 14 bases remaining between them. Germline CDR1 SGHAT, CDR2 FQNNGV. This CDR3 region has 13 residues. CDR3 DNA sequence: TGTGCCAGCAGCCCAATGGGGAACCGCGAGCAGTACTTC. It is translated as CASSPMGNREQYF.

V and J are TRBV5-6 and TRBJ2-7; TRBD2 is a possible D gene (6 bases). V lost 0 bases and J 7 bases, leaving 11 bases between the germline ends. Germline CDR1 and CDR2: SGHDT and YYEEEE. The CDR3 spans 13 residues. CDR3 in DNA: TGTGCCAGCAGCTTGGGGACTAACAGAGAGCAGTACTTC. Translating gives CASSLGTNREQYF. Variable domain in full (rest from reference TRBV5-6 and TRBJ2-7): DAGVTQSPTHLIKTRGQQVTLRCSPKSGHDTVSWYQQALGQGPQFIFQYYEEEERQRGNFPDRFSGHQFPNYSSELNVNALLLGDSALYLCASSLGTNREQYFGPGTRLTVT.